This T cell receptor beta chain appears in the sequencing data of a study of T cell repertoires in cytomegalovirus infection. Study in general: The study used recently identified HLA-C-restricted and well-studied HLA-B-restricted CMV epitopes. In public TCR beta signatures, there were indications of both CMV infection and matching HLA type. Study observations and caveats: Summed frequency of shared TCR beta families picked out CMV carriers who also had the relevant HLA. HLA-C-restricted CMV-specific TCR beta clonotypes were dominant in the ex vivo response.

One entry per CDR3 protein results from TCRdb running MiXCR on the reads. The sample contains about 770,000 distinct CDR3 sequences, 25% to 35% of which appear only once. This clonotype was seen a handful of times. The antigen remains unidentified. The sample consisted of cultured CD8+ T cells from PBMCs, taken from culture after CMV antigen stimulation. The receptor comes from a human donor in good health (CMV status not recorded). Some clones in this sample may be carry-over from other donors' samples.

The CDR3 sequence is CASRHTGFNQPQHF. CDR3 coding DNA: TGTGCCAGCCGTCACACAGGTTTCAATCAGCCCCAGCATTTT. V is TRBV27 and J is TRBJ1-5; a weak D match, TRBD1 (5 bases). The CDR3 consists of 14 residues. Germline-derived CDR1 and CDR2 are MNHEY and SMNVEV (reference sequence). V was pared by 8 bases and J by 3 bases, with 14 bases between.